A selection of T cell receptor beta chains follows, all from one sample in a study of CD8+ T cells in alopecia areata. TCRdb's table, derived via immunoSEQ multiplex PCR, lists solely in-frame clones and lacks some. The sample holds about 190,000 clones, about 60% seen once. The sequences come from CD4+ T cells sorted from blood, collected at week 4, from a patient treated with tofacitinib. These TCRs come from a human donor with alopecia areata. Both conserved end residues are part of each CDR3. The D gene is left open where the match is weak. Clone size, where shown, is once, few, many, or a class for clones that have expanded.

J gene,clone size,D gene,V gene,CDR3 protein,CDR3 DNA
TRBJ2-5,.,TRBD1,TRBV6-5,CASSYEGQGGRETQYF,TGTGCCAGCAGCTACGAGGGACAGGGAGGACGAGAGACCCAGTACTTC
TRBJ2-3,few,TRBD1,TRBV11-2,CASSSDRVPYF,TGTGCCAGCAGCTCGGACAGGGTGCCGTATTTT
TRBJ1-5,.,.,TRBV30,CAWSVRGDQPQHF,TGTGCCTGGAGTGTAAGAGGGGATCAGCCCCAGCATTTT
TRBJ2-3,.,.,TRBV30,CAWSVGGYIRDTQYF,TGTGCCTGGAGTGTAGGGGGGTACATCAGGGATACGCAGTATTTT
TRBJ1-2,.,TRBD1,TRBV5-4,CASSSAGGNYGYTF,TGTGCCAGCAGTTCCGCAGGGGGGAACTATGGCTACACCTTC
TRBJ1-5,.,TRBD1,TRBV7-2,CASSSGQGNQPQHF,TGTGCCAGCAGCTCTGGACAGGGCAATCAGCCCCAGCATTTT
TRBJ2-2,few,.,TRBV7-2,CASSPHMPGELFF,TGTGCCAGCAGCCCACACATGCCCGGGGAGCTGTTTTTT
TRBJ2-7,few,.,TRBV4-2,CASSQVMDSAYEQYF,TGTGCCAGCAGCCAAGTGATGGACTCAGCCTACGAGCAGTACTTC
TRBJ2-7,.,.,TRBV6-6,CASHRTGSSYEQYF,TGTGCCAGCCATAGGACGGGGTCCTCCTACGAGCAGTACTTC
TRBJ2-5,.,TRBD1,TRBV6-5,CASSPTGVGETQYF,TGTGCCAGCAGTCCAACAGGGGTTGGGGAGACCCAGTACTTC
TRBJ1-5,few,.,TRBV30,CAWSIGEDQPQHF,TGTGCCTGGAGCATAGGGGAAGATCAGCCCCAGCATTTT
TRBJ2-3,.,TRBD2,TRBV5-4,CASSIPRAGNTDTQYF,TGTGCCAGCAGCATTCCGAGAGCGGGAAACACAGATACGCAGTATTTT
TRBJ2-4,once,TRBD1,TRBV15,CATSRGGGTGIQYF,TGTGCCACCAGCAGAGGGGGCGGGACAGGGATTCAGTACTTC
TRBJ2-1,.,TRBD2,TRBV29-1,CSVRTGLAGDNEQFF,TGCAGCGTCCGGACAGGACTAGCGGGAGACAATGAGCAGTTCTTC
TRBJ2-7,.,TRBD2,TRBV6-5,CASSSVLASEQYF,TGTGCCAGCAGTTCTGTACTAGCGAGCGAGCAGTACTTC
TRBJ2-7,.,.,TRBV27,CASTPFYHEQYF,TGTGCCAGCACCCCCTTTTATCACGAGCAGTACTTC
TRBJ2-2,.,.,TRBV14,CASSHVQRNTGELFF,TGTGCCAGCAGCCATGTACAGAGGAACACCGGGGAGCTGTTTTTT
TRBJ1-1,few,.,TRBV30,CAWSSLRGRTEAFF,TGTGCCTGGAGTTCCCTGAGAGGGAGGACTGAAGCTTTCTTT
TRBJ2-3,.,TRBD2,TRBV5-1,CASSPLSGTRDTQYF,TGCGCCAGCAGCCCTCTTAGCGGGACAAGGGATACGCAGTATTTT
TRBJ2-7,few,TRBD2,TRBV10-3,CAISALAGYEQYF,TGTGCCATCAGTGCACTAGCGGGATACGAGCAGTACTTC
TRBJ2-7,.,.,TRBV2,CASSIGEAYEQYF,TGTGCCAGCAGCATTGGGGAAGCCTACGAGCAGTACTTC
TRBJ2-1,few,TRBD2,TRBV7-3,CASSLTAGGLSYNEQFF,TGTGCCAGCAGCTTAACAGCGGGAGGCCTATCCTACAATGAGCAGTTCTTC
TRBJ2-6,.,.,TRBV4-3,CASSQEGGVLTF,TGCGCCAGCAGCCAAGAGGGTGGCGTCCTGACTTTC
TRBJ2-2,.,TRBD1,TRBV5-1,CASSFGQAGTGELFF,TGCGCCAGCAGCTTCGGACAGGCGGGCACCGGGGAGCTGTTTTTT
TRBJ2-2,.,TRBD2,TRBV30,CAWSNPRDYNTGELFF,TGTGCCTGGAGTAATCCCCGGGACTACAACACCGGGGAGCTGTTTTTT
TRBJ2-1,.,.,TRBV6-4,CASSEGVSSYNEQFF,TGTGCCAGCAGTGAGGGGGTTAGCTCCTACAATGAGCAGTTCTTC
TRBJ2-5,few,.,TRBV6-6,CASSPPLGKFQETQYF,TGTGCCAGCAGTCCCCCACTAGGGAAGTTTCAAGAGACCCAGTACTTC
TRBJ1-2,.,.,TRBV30,CAWSPTGIRGYTF,TGTGCCTGGAGCCCCACAGGGATCCGTGGCTACACCTTC
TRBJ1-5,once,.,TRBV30,CAYTRGGQPQHF,TGTGCCTACACCAGAGGGGGACAGCCCCAGCATTTT
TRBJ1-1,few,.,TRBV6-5,CASSFRDPKAFF,TGTGCCAGCAGTTTCCGGGACCCGAAAGCTTTCTTT
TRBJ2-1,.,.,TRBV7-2,CASSLAGSSYNEQFF,TGTGCCAGCAGCTTAGCAGGGAGCTCCTACAATGAGCAGTTCTTC